This T cell receptor (beta chain) emerged from a study of shared clonotypes between healthy human individuals. Study overall: Researchers drew samples from a couple of women and three men aged 18 to 49.

As to this clone: Its antigen is undetermined.

In germline, CDR1 is MNHEY, CDR2 SMNVEV (reference sequence). This CDR3 has 17 amino acids. V shed 6 bases, J shed 6 bases, and the junction held 18 bases outside the gene matches. Study-level findings and limits: Relative to clonotypes present in all four donors, those not shared had lower generation probabilities.

Naive CD8 populations comprised CD45RO-negative cells positively selected for CCR7, excluding terminally differentiated effector memory CD45RA+ cells. Each sorted subset replicate got 200 ng genomic DNA, roughly 27,000 genomes. Produced via immunoSEQ multiplex PCR; TCRdb's table is partial and in-frame only. In the table there are about 800,000 clones, 90% to 97% of which are singletons. The sequencing input was naive CD8+ T cells sorted from blood. The receptor comes from a young man in good health. The rearrangement uses TRBV27 and TRBJ2-3; 7 bases match TRBD1. CDR3: CASSGWSGTDWSDTQYF. The CDR3 coding sequence is TGTGCCAGCAGCGGGTGGAGTGGGACAGACTGGTCGGATACGCAGTATTTT.